This record covers a single TCR beta chain. Its antigen remains unknown. The data are from a study of CD8+ T cells in alopecia areata. Overall study results and limits: Alphabeta T cells residing in normal skin are also sequenced in scalp samples. Patients shared TCRs less clearly than mice did, possibly owing to HLA.

Extracted RNA was reverse transcribed into cDNA, the sequencing template. Libraries were prepared by immunoSEQ multiplex PCR; TCRdb keeps only in-frame clonotypes and omits some of them. The sample records about 200,000 clones, around 50% being singletons. The V gene end was trimmed by 3 bases and the J gene end by 5 bases; junction bases not matched to a gene: 12. Germline CDR1 reads MGHRA; CDR2 reads YSYEKL. The CDR3 is 17 residues long. The sample was CD8+ T cells sorted from blood. The TCR was taken from a human donor in good health. The chain has TRBV4-1 and TRBJ2-1; 8 bases are a match to TRBD2. The CDR3 region has the DNA TGCGCCAGCAGCCACGAGGGAGCGGGGGTCGGGAACAATGAGCAGTTCTTC. Translation: CASSHEGAGVGNNEQFF.